The next 14 T cell receptor beta chains were all read from a single sample in a study of T cells in localized non-small cell lung cancer. Clones were sequenced by immunoSEQ multiplex PCR, and TCRdb holds only the in-frame ones, with some missing. Of roughly 34,000 clones in the sample, nearly 80% were seen once. Sample: peripheral blood, taken before any cancer treatment. The origin of the receptors is an older male donor with stage II squamous cell lung carcinoma.

Only a few counts were recorded for this clone. The chain couples TRBV18 to TRBJ1-5; D remains unclear. V gave up 2 bases and J gave up 5 bases, with 10 bases separating them. Looked up from germline, CDR1 is KGHSH and CDR2 is LQKENI. The CDR3 extends over 14 amino acids. The CDR3 DNA is TGTGCCAGCTCACCAGGGCAGTTTGATCAGCCCCAGCATTTT. Protein: CASSPGQFDQPQHF.

The chain joins TRBV4-1 to TRBJ2-3; D might be TRBD2 (6 bases). The CDR3 length is 15 residues. Germline CDR1 is MGHRA and CDR2 is YSYEKL. Trimming shortened V by 4 bases and J by 4 bases, and 15 bases separated the two germline ends. The CDR3 DNA reads TGCGCCAGCAGCCGGGGGGAAGGTTTTGCAGATACGCAGTATTTT. Its translation is CASSRGEGFADTQYF.

The rearrangement uses TRBV5-1 and TRBJ2-7; TRBD1 matches at 7 bases. CDR1 and CDR2 from the germline V gene are SGHRS and YFSETQ. The CDR3 spans 16 residues. V trimming: 1 base; J trimming: 0 bases; junction bases outside the gene matches: 7. CDR3 nucleotides: TGCGCCAGCAGCTTGCCCCCGGGACAGAACTCCTACGAGCAGTACTTC. This codes for CASSLPPGQNSYEQYF.

The chain recombines TRBV30 with TRBJ2-1; D possibly corresponds to TRBD2 (5 bases). CDR3 length equals 11 residues. The V end was cut by 8 bases, the J end by 6 bases, with 11 bases between. In germline, CDR1 is GTSNPN, CDR2 SVGIG (reference sequence). Written as DNA, the CDR3 is TGTGCCGGGGATGAGGGCAATGAGCAGTTCTTC. Its translation is CAGDEGNEQFF. The full variable domain, in which reference TRBV30 and TRBJ2-1 provide the parts outside the CDR3, is SQTIHQWPATLVQPVGSPLSLECTVEGTSNPNLYWYRQAAGRGLQLLFYSVGIGQISSEVPQNLSASRPQDRQFILSSKKLLLSDSGFYLCAGDEGNEQFFGPGTRLTVL.

This chain's CDR3 is CASSLGGRQETQYF. In DNA form, the CDR3 reads TGTGCCAGCAGCTTGGGGGGGCGGCAAGAGACCCAGTACTTC. The chain combines TRBV5-4 with TRBJ2-5; possibly TRBD1 for D (6 bases). The CDR3 contains 14 residues. V was trimmed by 0 bases and J by 2 bases, leaving 8 bases between them. Germline lookup yields CDR1 SGHNT and CDR2 YYREEE (reference sequence). The full variable domain, with the rest looked up from reference TRBV5-4 and TRBJ2-5, is ETGVTQSPTHLIKTRGQQVTLRCSSQSGHNTVSWYQQALGQGPQFIFQYYREEENGRGNFPPRFSGLQFPNYSSELNVNALELDDSALYLCASSLGGRQETQYFGPGTRLLVL.

In its sample, this clone was seen a few times. The gene calls are TRBV11-2 and TRBJ1-1; no clear D. CDR1 is SGHAT and CDR2 is FQNNGV in the germline V gene. The CDR3 extends over 17 amino acids. With 0 bases removed from V and 4 bases from J, the gap between germline ends came to 18 bases. The CDR3 sequence is CASSLDAGASRPTEAFF. The CDR3 bases are TGTGCCAGCAGCTTAGACGCTGGAGCCAGCCGCCCCACTGAAGCTTTCTTT.

The rearrangement joins TRBV6-1 to TRBJ2-7; D might be TRBD2 (5 bases). This CDR3 contains 13 residues. V was trimmed by 6 bases and J by 6 bases, leaving 15 bases between them. CDR1 MNHNS and CDR2 SASEGT come from the germline V gene. This CDR3 reads CASRPPSRGEQYF. The DNA of the CDR3 is TGTGCCAGCAGGCCTCCGTCCCGGGGCGAGCAGTACTTC.

This chain links TRBV7-8 with TRBJ1-2; perhaps TRBD1 as D (6 bases). V shed 5 bases and J shed 0 bases, with 13 bases lying between them. The CDR3 runs 15 residues. Germline values: CDR1 SGHVS, CDR2 FQNEAQ. The chain's CDR3 is CASSPGTTANYGYTF. The CDR3 DNA reads as TGTGCCAGCAGCCCCGGGACAACCGCTAACTATGGCTACACCTTC.

This clone was seen only a few times. The rearrangement uses TRBV7-9 and TRBJ1-2; 7 positions agree with TRBD1. Germline V lookup: CDR1 SEHNR, CDR2 FQNEAQ (reference sequence). The CDR3 runs 13 residues. V was pared by 6 bases and J by 4 bases, with 5 bases of the junction left unmatched. DNA of the CDR3: TGTGCCAGCAGACCCGGACAGGCCTATGGCTACACCTTC. It encodes CASRPGQAYGYTF. Based on the CDR3 plus reference TRBV7-9 and TRBJ1-2, the full variable domain is DTGVSQNPRHKITKRGQNVTFRCDPISEHNRLYWYRQTLGQGPEFLTYFQNEAQLEKSRLLSDRFSAERPKGSFSTLEIQRTEQGDSAMYLCASRPGQAYGYTFGSGTRLTVV.

The genes are TRBV7-9 and TRBJ2-5; D uncertain. The germline V gene has CDR1 SEHNR and CDR2 FQNEAQ (reference sequence). Trimming pared 5 bases from V and 0 bases from J, leaving 1 base between. The CDR3 totals 11 residues. CDR3 sequence reads: CASSDQETQYF. CDR3 in DNA: TGTGCCAGCAGCGACCAAGAGACCCAGTACTTC.

J is TRBJ2-7 and V is TRBV5-1; no clear D gene. This CDR3 spans 17 amino acids. Per the germline V gene, CDR1 is SGHRS and CDR2 is YFSETQ. The ends were cut back, 5 bases at V and 0 bases at J, with 21 bases in the middle. The chain's CDR3 is CASSVSLQLGSSYEQYF. CDR3 nucleotides: TGCGCCAGCAGTGTCTCCCTTCAGCTAGGCAGCTCCTACGAGCAGTACTTC.

This clone was seen more than once but under ten times. The V call is TRBV28, the J call TRBJ2-7; 7 nucleotides line up with TRBD1. The CDR3 loop spans 15 amino acids. Unmatched junction bases numbered 10, after V lost 6 bases and J lost 2 bases. Germline CDR1 reads MDHEN; CDR2 reads SYDVKM. The CDR3 DNA sequence: TGTGCCAGCAGCACCCGCGGCCAGGGGGCCTACGAGCAGTACTTC. Translated: CASSTRGQGAYEQYF.

The chain couples TRBV11-2 to TRBJ2-3, with a possible D match to TRBD2 (6 bases). The length of the CDR3 is 15 residues. V was trimmed by 6 bases and J by 1 base, leaving 14 bases between them. Germline CDR1 reads SGHAT; CDR2 reads FQNNGV. Here the CDR3 reads CASSFGTLGTDTQYF. The CDR3 DNA sequence: TGTGCCAGCAGTTTCGGGACTCTCGGCACAGATACGCAGTATTTT. The variable domain in full, with the rest retrieved from reference TRBV11-2 and TRBJ2-3, is EAGVAQSPRYKIIEKRQSVAFWCNPISGHATLYWYQQILGQGPKLLIQFQNNGVVDDSQLPKDRFSAERLKGVDSTLKIQPAKLEDSAVYLCASSFGTLGTDTQYFGPGTRLTVL.

The V gene is TRBV28, the J gene TRBJ1-2; no clear D. The CDR3 is 15 amino acids. The germline gives CDR1 MDHEN, CDR2 SYDVKM. The V and J ends lost 3 bases and 4 bases respectively, with 15 bases between them. This CDR3 reads CASSFWIPLSYGYTF. For the CDR3, the DNA is TGTGCCAGCAGTTTTTGGATCCCCTTGAGCTATGGCTACACCTTC.